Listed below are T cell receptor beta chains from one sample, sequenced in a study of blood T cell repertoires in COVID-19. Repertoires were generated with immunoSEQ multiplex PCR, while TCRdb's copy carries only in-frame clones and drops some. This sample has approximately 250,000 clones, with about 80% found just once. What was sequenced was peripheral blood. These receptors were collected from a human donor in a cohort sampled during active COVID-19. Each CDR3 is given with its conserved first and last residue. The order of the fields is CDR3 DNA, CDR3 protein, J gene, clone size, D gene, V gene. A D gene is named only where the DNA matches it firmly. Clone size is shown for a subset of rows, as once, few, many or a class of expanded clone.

cdr3_nt: TGTGCCAGCAGCCAAGACAAGGGACAGGGGACTTATGGCTACACCTTC
cdr3_aa: CASSQDKGQGTYGYTF
j_call: TRBJ1-2
clone_size: .
d_call: TRBD1
v_call: TRBV14

cdr3_nt: TGTGCCAGCAGCGTTACAGGGGGTACGCACACTGAAGCTTTCTTT
cdr3_aa: CASSVTGGTHTEAFF
j_call: TRBJ1-1
clone_size: .
d_call: TRBD1
v_call: TRBV9

cdr3_nt: TGCGCCAGCAGCAGGGGCTCCAGCGGGAGTTCCTACGAGCAGTACTTC
cdr3_aa: CASSRGSSGSSYEQYF
j_call: TRBJ2-7
clone_size: .
d_call: TRBD2
v_call: TRBV5-1

cdr3_nt: TGTGCCAGCAGTTACGAGGCAGGGTATGATGAGCAGTTCTTC
cdr3_aa: CASSYEAGYDEQFF
j_call: TRBJ2-1
clone_size: .
d_call: .
v_call: TRBV6-8

cdr3_nt: TGTGCCAGCAGCGCCTTGTCGGGGGTTAAGCAGTTCTTC
cdr3_aa: CASSALSGVKQFF
j_call: TRBJ2-1
clone_size: .
d_call: .
v_call: TRBV2

cdr3_nt: TGTGCCATCAGTGTAACAGGGGGAGAGACCCAGTACTTC
cdr3_aa: CAISVTGGETQYF
j_call: TRBJ2-5
clone_size: .
d_call: TRBD1
v_call: TRBV10-3

cdr3_nt: TGTGCCAGCAGCCCGGACAGGCGATACTCCTACGAGCAGTACTTC
cdr3_aa: CASSPDRRYSYEQYF
j_call: TRBJ2-7
clone_size: once
d_call: TRBD1
v_call: TRBV6-5

cdr3_nt: TGTGCCAGCAGACCGACAGGGGAGGGGAACACTGAAGCTTTCTTT
cdr3_aa: CASRPTGEGNTEAFF
j_call: TRBJ1-1
clone_size: few
d_call: TRBD1
v_call: TRBV28

cdr3_nt: TGTGCCAGCAGCTCAGGACAGGGGAGGACTAATGAAAAACTGTTTTTT
cdr3_aa: CASSSGQGRTNEKLFF
j_call: TRBJ1-4
clone_size: many
d_call: TRBD1
v_call: TRBV7-8

cdr3_nt: TGTGCCAGCAACTCCCGGGACAGGGATAATTCACCCCTCCACTTT
cdr3_aa: CASNSRDRDNSPLHF
j_call: TRBJ1-6
clone_size: .
d_call: TRBD1
v_call: TRBV27

cdr3_nt: TGTGCCAGCAGGGCACTAGCGGGTGACCAAGAGACCCAGTACTTC
cdr3_aa: CASRALAGDQETQYF
j_call: TRBJ2-5
clone_size: .
d_call: TRBD2
v_call: TRBV11-2

cdr3_nt: TGTGCCACCAGCAGACCGGACAGGAGCAATCAGCCCCAGCATTTT
cdr3_aa: CATSRPDRSNQPQHF
j_call: TRBJ1-5
clone_size: .
d_call: TRBD1
v_call: TRBV15

cdr3_nt: TGTGCCAGCAGTCTGACAGAGAACACTGAAGCTTTCTTT
cdr3_aa: CASSLTENTEAFF
j_call: TRBJ1-1
clone_size: .
d_call: .
v_call: TRBV12-3/TRBV12-4

cdr3_nt: TGTGCCAGCAGTTGGGACAGGGGCGGCAATCAGCCCCAGCATTTT
cdr3_aa: CASSWDRGGNQPQHF
j_call: TRBJ1-5
clone_size: .
d_call: TRBD1
v_call: TRBV6-5

cdr3_nt: TGTGCCAGCAGGCTGGCGGGGGTCACAGATACGCAGTATTTT
cdr3_aa: CASRLAGVTDTQYF
j_call: TRBJ2-3
clone_size: .
d_call: TRBD2
v_call: TRBV2

cdr3_nt: TGTGCCAGCAGTTTAGCGGGGCGATACAATGAGCAGTTCTTC
cdr3_aa: CASSLAGRYNEQFF
j_call: TRBJ2-1
clone_size: .
d_call: TRBD2
v_call: TRBV3-1/TRBV3-2

cdr3_nt: TGTGCCAGCAGCTTAGGGCCGAACAATGAGCAGTTCTTC
cdr3_aa: CASSLGPNNEQFF
j_call: TRBJ2-1
clone_size: .
d_call: .
v_call: TRBV11-3

cdr3_nt: TGTGCCAGCAGAGGAGTCAGCGCCTACGAGCAGTACTTC
cdr3_aa: CASRGVSAYEQYF
j_call: TRBJ2-7
clone_size: .
d_call: .
v_call: TRBV12-3/TRBV12-4

cdr3_nt: TGTGCCAGCAGCTTAGCGCTTCGGGAATCTGAAGCTTTCTTT
cdr3_aa: CASSLALRESEAFF
j_call: TRBJ1-1
clone_size: once
d_call: .
v_call: TRBV7-2

cdr3_nt: TGTGCCAGCAGCGGACTAGCGGGCGGCACAGATACGCAGTATTTT
cdr3_aa: CASSGLAGGTDTQYF
j_call: TRBJ2-3
clone_size: .
d_call: TRBD2
v_call: TRBV7-2